Reported below is one T cell receptor (beta chain). This sample was included in a study of shared clonotypes between healthy human individuals. This table comes from immunoSEQ multiplex PCR, and its TCRdb copy is limited to in-frame clones, with some not included. The sample lists about 2.4 million clones, over 85% seen once, with approximately 0.36% in the top ten. CDR3 length: 15 amino acids. Germline lookup yields CDR1 MNHNY and CDR2 SVGAGI (reference sequence). Between the trimmed V and J ends, which lost 6 bases and 0 bases, there was a span of 15 bases. The sample was naive CD4+ T cells from PBMCs. Subset reported: CD45RA+ positively selected. The chain employs TRBV6-6 and TRBJ2-7, with D uncertain. This clonotype was obtained from a man between 18 and 29 years old in good health. Some clones in this sample may be carry-over from other donors' samples. In DNA form, the CDR3 reads TGTGCCAGCAGCCCCTCCCGGCAGAACTCCTACGAGCAGTACTTC. This gives the protein CASSPSRQNSYEQYF.